The rows below give T cell receptor beta chains drawn from one sample of a study of blood T cell repertoires in COVID-19. TCRdb keeps only in-frame clones here, not all; method: immunoSEQ multiplex PCR. The data contain 29,000 or so clones, 92% of them singletons. Material for sequencing was peripheral blood. These TCRs come from a man over 45 with active COVID-19. Each CDR3 is given with its conserved first and last residue. The order of the fields is V gene, clone size, J gene, D gene, CDR3 protein, CDR3 DNA. The D gene is left open where the match is weak. Rows give clone size only sometimes, using once, few, many, or a class for an expanded clone.

V: TRBV10-3
size: -
J: TRBJ1-5
D: -
CDR3: CAIYFDRNQPQHF
DNA: TGTGCCATCTATTTCGACAGAAATCAGCCCCAGCATTTT

V: TRBV12-5
size: -
J: TRBJ1-5
D: -
CDR3: CASSPGDQPQHF
DNA: TGTGCTAGTTCACCAGGGGACCAGCCCCAGCATTTT

V: TRBV18
size: -
J: TRBJ2-2
D: TRBD1
CDR3: CASSLRGQVNTGELFF
DNA: TGTGCCAGCTCACTTAGGGGACAGGTGAACACCGGGGAGCTGTTTTTT

V: TRBV27
size: -
J: TRBJ2-7
D: TRBD1
CDR3: CASSTGENLNEQYF
DNA: TGTGCCAGCAGTACAGGGGAAAATCTGAACGAGCAGTACTTC

V: TRBV18
size: -
J: TRBJ2-1
D: TRBD2
CDR3: CASSAGRAGEGEQFF
DNA: TGTGCCAGCTCAGCCGGCAGAGCGGGAGAAGGGGAGCAGTTCTTC

V: TRBV2
size: -
J: TRBJ2-5
D: -
CDR3: CASSTYGTQYF
DNA: TGTGCCAGCAGCACATATGGGACCCAGTACTTC

V: TRBV7-9
size: -
J: TRBJ2-2
D: -
CDR3: CASSLDTGITGELFF
DNA: TGTGCCAGCAGCTTAGACACAGGGATCACCGGGGAGCTGTTTTTT

V: TRBV4-1
size: -
J: TRBJ1-1
D: -
CDR3: CASSQDSSGVGVNTEAFF
DNA: TGCGCCAGCAGCCAAGATTCTTCGGGGGTTGGAGTGAACACTGAAGCTTTCTTT

V: TRBV9
size: -
J: TRBJ2-1
D: TRBD2
CDR3: CASSVGLAGGQNEQFF
DNA: TGTGCCAGCAGCGTAGGACTAGCGGGGGGGCAAAATGAGCAGTTCTTC

V: TRBV7-2
size: -
J: TRBJ2-5
D: -
CDR3: CASSFAGAGKIETQYF
DNA: TGTGCCAGCAGCTTCGCAGGGGCAGGGAAAATAGAGACCCAGTACTTC

V: TRBV10-3
size: -
J: TRBJ2-7
D: -
CDR3: CATMSPGFEQYF
DNA: TGTGCCACGATGTCCCCAGGGTTCGAGCAGTACTTC

V: TRBV21-1
size: -
J: TRBJ2-3
D: -
CDR3: CASSKAPGPGGTDTQYF
DNA: TGTGCCAGCAGCAAAGCTCCGGGGCCAGGGGGAACAGATACGCAGTATTTT

V: TRBV24-1
size: -
J: TRBJ2-1
D: TRBD2
CDR3: CATRPPGLAGPGYNEQFF
DNA: TGTGCCACCAGGCCTCCGGGACTAGCGGGGCCCGGGTACAATGAGCAGTTCTTC

V: TRBV7-9
size: -
J: TRBJ1-1
D: -
CDR3: CASSLSSTEAFF
DNA: TGTGCCAGCAGCTTATCGAGTACTGAAGCTTTCTTT

V: TRBV3-1/TRBV3-2
size: -
J: TRBJ2-7
D: TRBD2
CDR3: CASSQAWGTSGPYEQYF
DNA: TGTGCCAGCAGCCAAGCATGGGGGACTAGCGGGCCCTACGAGCAGTACTTC

V: TRBV19
size: -
J: TRBJ1-4
D: TRBD1
CDR3: CASSPRDRATNEKLFF
DNA: TGTGCCAGTAGTCCCCGGGACAGAGCAACTAATGAAAAACTGTTTTTT

V: TRBV5-1
size: few
J: TRBJ2-7
D: TRBD1
CDR3: CASSSGTGGYEQYF
DNA: TGCGCCAGCAGCTCCGGGACAGGGGGCTACGAGCAGTACTTC

V: TRBV6-5
size: -
J: TRBJ2-2
D: TRBD1
CDR3: CASSHRGAGELFF
DNA: TGTGCCAGCAGCCACAGGGGAGCCGGGGAGCTGTTTTTT

V: TRBV9
size: -
J: TRBJ2-1
D: TRBD2
CDR3: CASSVAQRGPGEQFF
DNA: TGTGCCAGCAGCGTAGCCCAGCGGGGGCCCGGGGAGCAGTTCTTC

V: TRBV25-1
size: -
J: TRBJ2-3
D: TRBD2
CDR3: CASSTKRGGRPDTQYF
DNA: TGTGCCAGCAGTACCAAGCGGGGGGGCCGTCCAGATACGCAGTATTTT

V: TRBV7-3
size: -
J: TRBJ2-1
D: TRBD2
CDR3: CASSRSGGSYNEQFF
DNA: TGTGCCAGCAGTCGTAGCGGGGGCTCCTACAATGAGCAGTTCTTC

V: TRBV11-2
size: -
J: TRBJ2-1
D: TRBD1
CDR3: CASSSRNIAPGQGYNEQFF
DNA: TGTGCCAGCAGCTCCAGAAATATTGCTCCGGGACAGGGCTACAATGAGCAGTTCTTC

V: TRBV6-5
size: -
J: TRBJ1-4
D: TRBD1
CDR3: CAGRGGPEKLFF
DNA: TGTGCCGGCAGGGGGGGGCCGGAGAAACTGTTTTTT

V: TRBV3-1/TRBV3-2
size: -
J: TRBJ2-5
D: -
CDR3: CASSPYIREKETQYF
DNA: TGTGCCAGCAGCCCCTATATTCGGGAGAAGGAGACCCAGTACTTC

V: TRBV15
size: -
J: TRBJ2-4
D: TRBD1
CDR3: CATSSRTGVGKNIQYF
DNA: TGTGCCACCAGCAGCCGGACAGGGGTTGGAAAAAACATTCAGTACTTC

V: TRBV6-1
size: few
J: TRBJ1-2
D: -
CDR3: CASSEAQGSFGYTF
DNA: TGTGCCAGCAGTGAAGCGCAGGGTTCTTTCGGCTACACCTTC

V: TRBV11-1
size: -
J: TRBJ1-1
D: -
CDR3: CASTPGRANTEAFF
DNA: TGTGCCAGCACCCCCGGCAGGGCGAACACTGAAGCTTTCTTT

V: TRBV19
size: -
J: TRBJ2-7
D: TRBD1
CDR3: CASSNGQGFYEQYF
DNA: TGTGCCAGTTCCAACGGACAGGGGTTCTACGAGCAGTACTTC

V: TRBV3-1/TRBV3-2
size: -
J: TRBJ1-4
D: -
CDR3: CASSQGPSKLFF
DNA: TGTGCCAGCAGCCAAGGGCCATCAAAACTGTTTTTT

V: TRBV30
size: few
J: TRBJ1-1
D: -
CDR3: CAWSPLGAENTEAFF
DNA: TGTGCCTGGAGCCCCCTAGGGGCGGAGAACACTGAAGCTTTCTTT

V: TRBV5-1
size: -
J: TRBJ1-2
D: -
CDR3: CASSLSGRTNYGYTF
DNA: TGCGCCAGCAGCTTATCAGGGCGAACTAACTATGGCTACACCTTC

V: TRBV12-1
size: -
J: TRBJ2-7
D: -
CDR3: CASSFRGLVPFGVCDYEQYF
DNA: TGTGCCAGCAGCTTTAGAGGGTTGGTGCCATTCGGGGTCTGTGACTACGAGCAGTACTTC

V: TRBV2
size: few
J: TRBJ1-5
D: TRBD1
CDR3: CASRRDRVGSRSDQPQHF
DNA: TGTGCCAGCCGCCGGGACAGGGTGGGATCTCGGTCGGATCAGCCCCAGCATTTT

V: TRBV7-8
size: -
J: TRBJ2-1
D: -
CDR3: CASSLNLGGRYNEQFF
DNA: TGTGCCAGCAGCTTAAATCTGGGAGGACGGTACAATGAGCAGTTCTTC

V: TRBV10-3
size: -
J: TRBJ1-4
D: -
CDR3: CAISGAGEPEKLFF
DNA: TGTGCCATCAGTGGGGCAGGGGAACCTGAAAAACTGTTTTTT

V: TRBV11-2
size: -
J: TRBJ1-6
D: -
CDR3: CASSFQGNSPLHF
DNA: TGTGCCAGCAGCTTCCAGGGAAATTCACCCCTCCACTTT

V: TRBV7-9
size: -
J: TRBJ2-1
D: TRBD2
CDR3: CASSLAFLAGANEQFF
DNA: TGTGCCAGCAGCTTAGCCTTCCTAGCGGGAGCCAATGAGCAGTTCTTC

V: TRBV5-1
size: -
J: TRBJ1-4
D: TRBD1
CDR3: CASSFTGQGNEKLFF
DNA: TGCGCCAGCAGCTTTACGGGACAGGGAAATGAAAAACTGTTTTTT

V: TRBV30
size: once
J: TRBJ1-1
D: -
CDR3: CAWRGDKNTEAFF
DNA: TGTGCCTGGAGGGGTGACAAGAACACTGAAGCTTTCTTT

V: TRBV19
size: -
J: TRBJ2-7
D: TRBD2
CDR3: CASSRTSGGYEQYF
DNA: TGTGCCAGTAGTAGGACTAGCGGGGGCTACGAGCAGTACTTC

V: TRBV7-7
size: few
J: TRBJ2-1
D: -
CDR3: CASSSPGCSGNNEQFF
DNA: TGTGCTAGCAGCTCACCAGGCTGTAGCGGAAACAATGAGCAGTTCTTC

V: TRBV9
size: -
J: TRBJ1-5
D: TRBD1
CDR3: CASSASGQGNQPQHF
DNA: TGTGCCAGCAGCGCCTCGGGACAGGGGAATCAGCCCCAGCATTTT

V: TRBV5-1
size: -
J: TRBJ1-1
D: -
CDR3: CASSLPGKTEAFF
DNA: TGCGCCAGCAGCTTGCCAGGGAAGACTGAAGCTTTCTTT

V: TRBV19
size: once
J: TRBJ2-2
D: -
CDR3: CASSGSYTGELFF
DNA: TGTGCCAGTAGCGGGTCCTACACCGGGGAGCTGTTTTTT

V: TRBV7-9
size: -
J: TRBJ1-1
D: TRBD1
CDR3: CASSSLTGTEAFF
DNA: TGTGCCAGCAGCTCATTGACAGGGACGGAGGCTTTCTTT

V: TRBV28
size: -
J: TRBJ2-1
D: -
CDR3: CASSPSPGAGRINEQFF
DNA: TGTGCCAGCAGCCCCTCGCCGGGAGCAGGTCGGATCAATGAGCAGTTCTTC

V: TRBV19
size: -
J: TRBJ1-6
D: -
CDR3: CASSLTGRGSYNSPLHF
DNA: TGTGCCAGTAGTCTCACAGGGCGTGGGTCCTATAATTCACCCCTCCACTTT

V: TRBV7-9
size: -
J: TRBJ2-5
D: TRBD2
CDR3: CASSLAGGLAEETQYF
DNA: TGTGCCAGCAGCTTAGCGGGGGGACTAGCGGAAGAGACCCAGTACTTC

V: TRBV2
size: -
J: TRBJ2-2
D: -
CDR3: CASSEPAPGVGTGELFF
DNA: TGTGCCAGCAGTGAACCGGCCCCCGGGGTTGGCACCGGGGAGCTGTTTTTT

V: TRBV6-5
size: -
J: TRBJ1-5
D: -
CDR3: CASTLGGIDQPQHF
DNA: TGTGCCAGCACCCTCGGAGGTATTGATCAGCCCCAGCATTTT

V: TRBV5-8
size: once
J: TRBJ1-6
D: -
CDR3: CASSLENRAYDSSRSPLHF
DNA: TGTGCCAGCAGCTTGGAAAACCGAGCGTACGACAGCTCCCGCTCACCCCTCCACTTT

V: TRBV18
size: -
J: TRBJ1-1
D: -
CDR3: CASSPGLLNTEAFF
DNA: TGTGCCAGCTCACCTGGACTGCTGAACACTGAAGCTTTCTTT

V: TRBV7-2
size: -
J: TRBJ2-7
D: TRBD2
CDR3: CASSPQVEGPGLASF
DNA: TGTGCCAGCAGCCCCCAAGTTGAGGGCCCGGGACTAGCGTCCTTC

V: TRBV6-5
size: once
J: TRBJ1-2
D: TRBD1
CDR3: CATAGQSLSNYGYTF
DNA: TGTGCCACCGCGGGACAGTCGCTTTCTAACTATGGCTACACCTTC

V: TRBV19
size: -
J: TRBJ2-6
D: -
CDR3: CASSIVGSRGPSGANVLTF
DNA: TGTGCCAGTAGTATAGTGGGGAGCAGGGGACCCTCTGGGGCCAACGTCCTGACTTTC